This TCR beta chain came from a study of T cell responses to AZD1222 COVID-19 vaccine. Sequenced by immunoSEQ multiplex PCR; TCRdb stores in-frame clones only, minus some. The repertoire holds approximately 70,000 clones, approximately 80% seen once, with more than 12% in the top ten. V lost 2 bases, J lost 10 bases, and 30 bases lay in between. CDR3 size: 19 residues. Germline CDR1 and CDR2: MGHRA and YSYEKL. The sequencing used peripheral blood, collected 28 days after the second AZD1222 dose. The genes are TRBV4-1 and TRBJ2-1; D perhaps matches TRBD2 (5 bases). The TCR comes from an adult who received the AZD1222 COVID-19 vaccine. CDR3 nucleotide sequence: TGCGCCAGCAGCCAACTCATGGACTTACCCGTCCTATTTGAAGGGGAGCAGTTCTTC. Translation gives CASSQLMDLPVLFEGEQFF.